This TCR beta chain derives from a study of blood T cell repertoires in COVID-19. At the level of the study: Material from acute and convalescent COVID-19 was sourced from the United States, Italy and Spain. T cells, B-cell-depleted T cells, or PBMCs supplied cDNA or gDNA.

This clone was seen once. CDR3 size: 16 residues. V was pared by 4 bases and J by 4 bases, with 14 bases of the junction left unmatched. Per germline, CDR1 SQVTM and CDR2 ANQGSEA. Authors' analysis steps: Estimation of nucleated cell counts relied on the amplification of reference gene primers. Profiling relied on immunoSEQ multiplex PCR, and the TCRdb table lists in-frame clones only, not all of them. V and J calls and clone size are given by that table; D and trimming were obtained from the DNA. The sample has approximately 110,000 clones, 80% to 90% seen once; the top ten hold 32%. The chain uses TRBV29-1 and TRBJ2-3, with 7 bases identical to TRBD1. The sequencing sample was made of peripheral blood. The source of this sequence is a woman older than 75 with acute or convalescent COVID-19. DNA of the CDR3: TGCAGCGTTGGGTCGTTGGCAGGGGGTTCCCCAGATACGCAGTATTTT. Translation gives CSVGSLAGGSPDTQYF.